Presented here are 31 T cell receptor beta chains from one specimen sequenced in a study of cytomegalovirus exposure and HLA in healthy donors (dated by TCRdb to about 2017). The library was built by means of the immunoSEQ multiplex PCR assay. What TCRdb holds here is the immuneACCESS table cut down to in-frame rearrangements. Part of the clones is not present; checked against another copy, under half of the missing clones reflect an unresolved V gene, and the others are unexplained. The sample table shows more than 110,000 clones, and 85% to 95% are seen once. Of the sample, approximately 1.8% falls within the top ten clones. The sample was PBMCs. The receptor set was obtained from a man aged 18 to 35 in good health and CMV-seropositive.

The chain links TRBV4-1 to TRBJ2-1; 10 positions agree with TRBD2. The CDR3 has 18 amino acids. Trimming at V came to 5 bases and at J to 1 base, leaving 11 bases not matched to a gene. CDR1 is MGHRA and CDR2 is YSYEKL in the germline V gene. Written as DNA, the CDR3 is TGCGCCAGCAGCTCCCGAGTCCGGACTAGCGGATCCTACAATGAGCAGTTCTTC. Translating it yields CASSSRVRTSGSYNEQFF.

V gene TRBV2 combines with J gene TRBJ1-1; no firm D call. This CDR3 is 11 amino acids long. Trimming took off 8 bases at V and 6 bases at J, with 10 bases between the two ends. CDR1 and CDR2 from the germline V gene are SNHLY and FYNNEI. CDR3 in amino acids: CASLYDSEAFF. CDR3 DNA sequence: TGTGCCAGCCTATACGATTCTGAAGCTTTCTTT.

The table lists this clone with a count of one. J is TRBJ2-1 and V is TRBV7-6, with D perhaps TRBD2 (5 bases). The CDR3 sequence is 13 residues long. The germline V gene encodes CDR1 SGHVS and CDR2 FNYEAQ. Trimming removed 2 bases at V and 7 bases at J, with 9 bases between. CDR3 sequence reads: CASSLLGVNEQFF. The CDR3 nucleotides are TGTGCCAGCAGCTTACTCGGGGTTAATGAGCAGTTCTTC.

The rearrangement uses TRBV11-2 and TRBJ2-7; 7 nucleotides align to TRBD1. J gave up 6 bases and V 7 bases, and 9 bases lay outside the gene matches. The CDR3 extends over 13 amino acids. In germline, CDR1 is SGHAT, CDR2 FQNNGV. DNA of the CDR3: TGTGCCAGCACCCTTTACAGGGGTTCCGAGCAGTACTTC. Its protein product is CASTLYRGSEQYF. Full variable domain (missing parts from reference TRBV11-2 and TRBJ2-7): EAGVAQSPRYKIIEKRQSVAFWCNPISGHATLYWYQQILGQGPKLLIQFQNNGVVDDSQLPKDRFSAERLKGVDSTLKIQPAKLEDSAVYLCASTLYRGSEQYFGPGTRLTVT.

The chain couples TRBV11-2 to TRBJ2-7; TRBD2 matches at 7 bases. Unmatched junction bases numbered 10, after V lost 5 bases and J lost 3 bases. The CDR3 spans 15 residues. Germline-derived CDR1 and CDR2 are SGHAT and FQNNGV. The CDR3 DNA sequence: TGTGCCAGCAGCCCAAAGGCGGGAGTTGTCTACGAGCAGTACTTC. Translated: CASSPKAGVVYEQYF.

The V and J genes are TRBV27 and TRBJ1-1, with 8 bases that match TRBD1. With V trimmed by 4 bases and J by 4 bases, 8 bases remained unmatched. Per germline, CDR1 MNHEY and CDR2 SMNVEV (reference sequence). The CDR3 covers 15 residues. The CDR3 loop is CASSSRQGSVTEAFF. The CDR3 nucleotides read TGTGCCAGCAGTTCTCGACAGGGGAGCGTCACTGAAGCTTTCTTT.

The CDR3: CASSPIRGELFF. The DNA for the CDR3 is TGTGCCAGCAGCCCTATCCGAGGGGAGCTGTTTTTT. The chain links TRBV6-5 to TRBJ2-2; D is unclear. The CDR3 consists of 12 residues. V was trimmed by 6 bases and J by 8 bases, leaving 10 bases between them. Germline CDR1 is MNHEY and CDR2 is SVGAGI.

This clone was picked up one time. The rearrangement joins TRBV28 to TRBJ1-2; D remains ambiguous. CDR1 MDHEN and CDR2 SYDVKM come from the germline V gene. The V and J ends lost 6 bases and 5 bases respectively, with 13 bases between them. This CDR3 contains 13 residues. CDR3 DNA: TGTGCCAGCAGCCCTGTCCGGTATTATGGCTACACCTTC. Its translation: CASSPVRYYGYTF.

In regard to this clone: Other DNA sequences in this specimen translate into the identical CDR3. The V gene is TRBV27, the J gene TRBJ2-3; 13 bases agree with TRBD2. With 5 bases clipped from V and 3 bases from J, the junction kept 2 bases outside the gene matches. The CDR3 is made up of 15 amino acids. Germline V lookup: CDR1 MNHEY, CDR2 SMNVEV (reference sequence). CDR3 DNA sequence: TGTGCCAGCAGTCCACTAGCGGGAGGGACAGATACGCAGTATTTT. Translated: CASSPLAGGTDTQYF.

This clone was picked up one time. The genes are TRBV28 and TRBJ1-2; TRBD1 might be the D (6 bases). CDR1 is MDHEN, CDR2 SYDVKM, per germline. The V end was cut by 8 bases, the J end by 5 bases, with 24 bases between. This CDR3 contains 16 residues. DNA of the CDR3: TGTGCCAGCTCCGATATCCGCAGGGGCTTGCGGTATGGCTACACCTTC. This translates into CASSDIRRGLRYGYTF.

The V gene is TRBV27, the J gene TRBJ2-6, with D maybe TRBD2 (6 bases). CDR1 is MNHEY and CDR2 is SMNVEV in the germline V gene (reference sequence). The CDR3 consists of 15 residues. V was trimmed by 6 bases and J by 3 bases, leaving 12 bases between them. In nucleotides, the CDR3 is TGTGCCAGCAGCCCTCCCGGGGGTGGGGCCAACGTCCTGACTTTC. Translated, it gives CASSPPGGGANVLTF.

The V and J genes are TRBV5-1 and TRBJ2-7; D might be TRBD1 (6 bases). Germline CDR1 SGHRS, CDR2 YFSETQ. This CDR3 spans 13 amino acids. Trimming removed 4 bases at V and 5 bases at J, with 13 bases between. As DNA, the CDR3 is TGCGCCAGCAGCACAACAGGGAGTCACGAGCAGTACTTC. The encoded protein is CASSTTGSHEQYF.

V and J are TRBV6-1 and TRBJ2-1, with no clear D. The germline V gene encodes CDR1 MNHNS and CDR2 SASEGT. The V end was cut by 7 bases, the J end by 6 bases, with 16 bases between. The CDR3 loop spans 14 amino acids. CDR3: CASTGLRLPNEQFF. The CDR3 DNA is TGTGCCAGCACCGGTCTCAGGCTTCCCAATGAGCAGTTCTTC.

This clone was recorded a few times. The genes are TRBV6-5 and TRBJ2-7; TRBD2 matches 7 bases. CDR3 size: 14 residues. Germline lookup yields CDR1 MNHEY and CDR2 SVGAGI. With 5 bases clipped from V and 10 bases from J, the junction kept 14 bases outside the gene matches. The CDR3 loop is CASSRGAVSGIQYF. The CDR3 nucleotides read TGTGCCAGCAGTCGTGGGGCGGTAAGCGGGATCCAGTACTTC.

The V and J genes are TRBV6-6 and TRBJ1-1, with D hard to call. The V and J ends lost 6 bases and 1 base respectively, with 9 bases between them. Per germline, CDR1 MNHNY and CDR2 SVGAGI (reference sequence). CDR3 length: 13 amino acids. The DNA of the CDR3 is TGTGCCAGCAGGGGCAGCAAGAACACTGAAGCTTTCTTT. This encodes CASRGSKNTEAFF.

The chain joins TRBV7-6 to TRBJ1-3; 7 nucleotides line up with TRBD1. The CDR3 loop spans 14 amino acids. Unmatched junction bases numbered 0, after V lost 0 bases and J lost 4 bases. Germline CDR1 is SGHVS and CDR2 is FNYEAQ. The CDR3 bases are TGTGCCAGCAGCTTAGCGGGACAGGGAAACACCATATATTTT. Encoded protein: CASSLAGQGNTIYF.

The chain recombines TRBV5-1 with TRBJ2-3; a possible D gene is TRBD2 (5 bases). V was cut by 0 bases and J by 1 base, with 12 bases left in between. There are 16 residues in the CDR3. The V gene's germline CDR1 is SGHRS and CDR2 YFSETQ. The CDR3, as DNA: TGCGCCAGCAGCTTGGGTGTGACGAGGGGCACAGATACGCAGTATTTT. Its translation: CASSLGVTRGTDTQYF.

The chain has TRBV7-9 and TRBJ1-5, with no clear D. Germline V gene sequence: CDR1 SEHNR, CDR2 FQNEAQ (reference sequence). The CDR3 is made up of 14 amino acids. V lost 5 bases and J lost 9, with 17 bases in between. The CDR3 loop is CASSLPLSSAPQHF. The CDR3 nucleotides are TGTGCCAGCAGCCTACCCCTCTCTAGCGCGCCCCAGCATTTT.

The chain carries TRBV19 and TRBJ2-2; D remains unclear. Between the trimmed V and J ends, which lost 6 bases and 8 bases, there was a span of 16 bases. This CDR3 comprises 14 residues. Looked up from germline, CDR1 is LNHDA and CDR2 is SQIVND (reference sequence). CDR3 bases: TGTGCCAGTAGATGGGTGGCGGAGACGGGGGAGCTGTTTTTT. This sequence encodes CASRWVAETGELFF.

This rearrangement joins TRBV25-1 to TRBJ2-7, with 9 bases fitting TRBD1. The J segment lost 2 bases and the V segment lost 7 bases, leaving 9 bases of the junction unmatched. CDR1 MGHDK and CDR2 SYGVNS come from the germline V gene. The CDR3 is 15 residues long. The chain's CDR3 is CASTPGTGYAYEQYF. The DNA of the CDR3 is TGTGCCAGCACCCCCGGGACAGGGTACGCCTACGAGCAGTACTTC.

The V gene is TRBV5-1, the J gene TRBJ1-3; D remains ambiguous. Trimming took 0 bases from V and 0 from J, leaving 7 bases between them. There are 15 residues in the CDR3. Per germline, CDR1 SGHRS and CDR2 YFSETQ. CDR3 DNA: TGCGCCAGCAGCTTGGAACCTAACTCTGGAAACACCATATATTTT. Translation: CASSLEPNSGNTIYF. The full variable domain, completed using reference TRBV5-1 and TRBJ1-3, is KAGVTQTPRYLIKTRGQQVTLSCSPISGHRSVSWYQQTPGQGLQFLFEYFSETQRNKGNFPGRFSGRQFSNSRSEMNVSTLELGDSALYLCASSLEPNSGNTIYFGEGSWLTVV.

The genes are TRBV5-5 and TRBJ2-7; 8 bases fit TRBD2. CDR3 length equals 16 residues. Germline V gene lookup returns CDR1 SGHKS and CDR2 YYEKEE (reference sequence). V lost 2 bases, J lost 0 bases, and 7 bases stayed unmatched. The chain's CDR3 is CASSFPTSADSYEQYF. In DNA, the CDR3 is TGTGCCAGCAGCTTCCCGACTAGCGCCGACTCCTACGAGCAGTACTTC.

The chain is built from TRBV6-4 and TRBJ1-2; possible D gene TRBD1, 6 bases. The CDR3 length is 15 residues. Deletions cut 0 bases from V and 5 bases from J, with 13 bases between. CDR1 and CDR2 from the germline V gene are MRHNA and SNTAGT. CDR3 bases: TGTGCCAGCAGTGACTCTCCGGGGGGCGCATATGGCTACACCTTC. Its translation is CASSDSPGGAYGYTF.

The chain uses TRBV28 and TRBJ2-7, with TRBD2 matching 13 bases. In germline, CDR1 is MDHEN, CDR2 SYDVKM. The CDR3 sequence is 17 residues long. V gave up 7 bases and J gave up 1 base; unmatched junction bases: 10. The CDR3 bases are TGTGCCAGCACCCGGACTAGCGGGAGTCCACTTTCCTACGAGCAGTACTTC. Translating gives CASTRTSGSPLSYEQYF.

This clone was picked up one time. This CDR3 reads CAWSVQGRRNTEAFF. The DNA of the CDR3 is TGTGCCTGGAGTGTACAGGGCAGGCGGAACACTGAAGCTTTCTTT. The chain recombines TRBV30 with TRBJ1-1, with D possibly matching TRBD1 (6 bases). V lost 0 bases to trimming and J lost 1 base, with 12 bases between them. This CDR3 contains 15 residues. In germline, CDR1 is GTSNPN, CDR2 SVGIG (reference sequence).

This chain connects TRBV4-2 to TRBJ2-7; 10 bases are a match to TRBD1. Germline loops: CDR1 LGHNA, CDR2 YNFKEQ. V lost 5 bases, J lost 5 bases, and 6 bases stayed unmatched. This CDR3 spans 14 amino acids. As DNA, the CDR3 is TGTGCCAGCAGCACCCGGGACAGGGGACACGAGCAGTACTTC. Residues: CASSTRDRGHEQYF.

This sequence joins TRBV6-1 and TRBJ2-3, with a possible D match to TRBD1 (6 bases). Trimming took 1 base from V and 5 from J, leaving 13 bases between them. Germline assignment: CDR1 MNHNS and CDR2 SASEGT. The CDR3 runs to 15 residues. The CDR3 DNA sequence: TGTGCCAGCAGTGAAGGGGGGCTCGCGGGAGATACGCAGTATTTT. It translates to CASSEGGLAGDTQYF.

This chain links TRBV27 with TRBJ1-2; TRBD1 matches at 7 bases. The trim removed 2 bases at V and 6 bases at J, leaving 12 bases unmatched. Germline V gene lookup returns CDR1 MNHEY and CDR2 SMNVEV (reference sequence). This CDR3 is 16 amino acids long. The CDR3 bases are TGTGCCAGCAGTTTAGATGTGACAGGGAACTTAGATGGCTACACCTTC. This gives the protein CASSLDVTGNLDGYTF.

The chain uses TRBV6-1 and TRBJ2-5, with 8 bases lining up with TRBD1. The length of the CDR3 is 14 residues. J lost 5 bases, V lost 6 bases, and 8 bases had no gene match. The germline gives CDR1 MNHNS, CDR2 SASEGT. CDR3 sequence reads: CASRRTGGMETQYF. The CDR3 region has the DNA TGTGCCAGCAGGAGAACAGGGGGAATGGAGACCCAGTACTTC.

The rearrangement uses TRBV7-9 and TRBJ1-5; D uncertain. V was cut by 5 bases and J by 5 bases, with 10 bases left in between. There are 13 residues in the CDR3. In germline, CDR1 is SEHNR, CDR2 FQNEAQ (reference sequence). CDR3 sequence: CASSRDGDQPQHF. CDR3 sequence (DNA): TGTGCCAGCAGCCGCGACGGGGATCAGCCCCAGCATTTT.

The CDR3 DNA reads as TGTGCCAGCAGTTACTCCGGGACAGGGATCACTGAAGCTTTCTTT. Its translation is CASSYSGTGITEAFF. The chain employs TRBV6-5 and TRBJ1-1; 9 nucleotides match TRBD1. V was clipped by 0 bases and J by 4 bases; unmatched bases: 3. Germline values: CDR1 MNHEY, CDR2 SVGAGI. The CDR3 has 15 residues.